This T cell receptor beta chain came from a study of T cell repertoires in cytomegalovirus infection. This clonotype was seen more than once but under ten times. Antigen unknown. Germline V gives CDR1 SGHVS, CDR2 FNYEAQ. Germline trimming cut 5 bases from V and 7 bases from J; bases unmatched to any gene: 8. The CDR3 is made up of 16 amino acids. TCRdb independently ran MiXCR on the reads; one entry per CDR3 protein. The sample carries about 770,000 distinct CDR3 sequences, 25% to 35% recorded once. The receptor's source is a human donor in good health (CMV status not recorded). Some clones in this sample may be carry-over from other donors' samples. The material was cultured CD8+ T cells from PBMCs, obtained from culture after CMV antigen stimulation. The rearrangement links TRBV7-6 to TRBJ1-4, with 12 positions matching TRBD1. The CDR3 sequence is CASSPLRDRGREKLFF. For the CDR3, the DNA is TGTGCCAGCAGCCCCCTTAGGGACAGGGGGCGTGAAAAACTGTTTTTT. The complete variable domain, with remaining parts taken from reference TRBV7-6 and TRBJ1-4, reads GAGVSQSPRYKVTKRGQDVALRCDPISGHVSLYWYRQALGQGPEFLTYFNYEAQQDKSGLPNDRFSAERPEGSISTLTIQRTEQRDSAMYRCASSPLRDRGREKLFFGSGTQLSVL.